This T cell receptor beta chain is drawn from a study of PD-1 blockade in classical Hodgkin lymphoma. Stated time point: cycle 4 day 1 (C4D1), after 5 to 7 weeks of nivolumab. Following autologous stem cell transplantation, relapse occurred in every patient, and exposure to brentuximab vedotin varied. Investigators isolated CD4+ T cells from thawed PBMCs through magnetic negative selection. TCRdb's copy holds only in-frame clones and misses some; the assay was immunoSEQ multiplex PCR. The sample contains 25,000 to 30,000 clones, around 87% of which appear only once. Trimming at V came to 4 bases and at J to 8 bases, leaving 6 bases not matched to a gene. The CDR3 sequence is 13 residues long. The germline V gene has CDR1 MNHEY and CDR2 SMNVEV (reference sequence).

Sequencing used CD4+ T cells from blood, obtained before the fourth cycle of nivolumab. The receptor comes from a human donor with classical Hodgkin lymphoma. The genes are TRBV27 and TRBJ2-3; 7 positions agree with TRBD2. This CDR3 is CASSSGLVGTQYF. The CDR3 DNA reads as TGTGCCAGCAGTTCCGGACTAGTCGGTACGCAGTATTTT.